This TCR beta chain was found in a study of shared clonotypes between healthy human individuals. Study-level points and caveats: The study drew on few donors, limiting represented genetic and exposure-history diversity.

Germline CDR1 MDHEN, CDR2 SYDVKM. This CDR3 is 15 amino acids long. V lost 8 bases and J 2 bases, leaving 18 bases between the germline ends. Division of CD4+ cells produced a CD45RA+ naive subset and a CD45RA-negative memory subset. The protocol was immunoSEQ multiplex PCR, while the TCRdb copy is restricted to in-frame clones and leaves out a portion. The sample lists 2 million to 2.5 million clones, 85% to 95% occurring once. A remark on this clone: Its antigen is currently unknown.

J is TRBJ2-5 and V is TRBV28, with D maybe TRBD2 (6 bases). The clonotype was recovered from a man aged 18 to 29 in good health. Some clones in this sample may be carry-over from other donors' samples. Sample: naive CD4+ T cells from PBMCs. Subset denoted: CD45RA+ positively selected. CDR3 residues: CASGTRENLQETQYF. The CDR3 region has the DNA TGTGCCAGCGGGACCCGGGAGAACCTTCAAGAGACCCAGTACTTC.